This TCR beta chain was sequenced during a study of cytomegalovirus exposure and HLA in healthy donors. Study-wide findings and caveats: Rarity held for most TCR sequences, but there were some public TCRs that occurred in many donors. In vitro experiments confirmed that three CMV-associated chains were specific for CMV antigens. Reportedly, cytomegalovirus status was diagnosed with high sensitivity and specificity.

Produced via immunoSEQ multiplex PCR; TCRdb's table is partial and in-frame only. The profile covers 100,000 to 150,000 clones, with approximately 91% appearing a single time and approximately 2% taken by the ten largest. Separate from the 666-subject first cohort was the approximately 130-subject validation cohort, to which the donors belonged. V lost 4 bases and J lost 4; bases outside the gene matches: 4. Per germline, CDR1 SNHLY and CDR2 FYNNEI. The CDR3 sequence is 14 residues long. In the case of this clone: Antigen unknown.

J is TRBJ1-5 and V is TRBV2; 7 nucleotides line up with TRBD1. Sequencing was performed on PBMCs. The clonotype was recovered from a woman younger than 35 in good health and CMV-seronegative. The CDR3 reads CASSVWDSNQPQHF. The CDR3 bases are TGTGCCAGCAGTGTATGGGACAGTAATCAGCCCCAGCATTTT. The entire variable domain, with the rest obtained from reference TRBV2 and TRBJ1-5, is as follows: EPEVTQTPSHQVTQMGQEVILRCVPISNHLYFYWYRQILGQKVEFLVSFYNNEISEKSEIFDDQFSVERPDGSNFTLKIRSTKLEDSAMYFCASSVWDSNQPQHFGDGTRLSIL.